The entry that follows covers one T cell receptor beta chain sequence. The antigen is unknown. The sequenced template was cDNA made from the entire isolated RNA. Data came from immunoSEQ multiplex PCR; TCRdb stores just in-frame clones and leaves some out. Of tens of thousands of clones in the sample, roughly 39% are singletons; the top ten hold 1.4%. Looked up from germline, CDR1 is MNHEY and CDR2 is SMNVEV (reference sequence). The CDR3 extends over 15 amino acids. V was clipped by 0 bases and J by 6 bases; unmatched bases: 5. This sample is part of a study of beta chain features in type 1 diabetes. Regarding the study as a whole: There was a moderate but significant shortening of TCRB CDR3s in all four CD4+ subsets of Type 1 diabetes patients. Insertions were fewer and deletions more numerous at VDJ junctions in type 1 diabetes patients.

The V call is TRBV27, the J call TRBJ1-1; 9 nucleotides align to TRBD1. Sequencing was done on a sample of Tregs from blood. The clonotype originates from a man aged 25 to 45 with type 1 diabetes. Here the CDR3 reads CASSLSNRGPAEAFF. The CDR3 DNA is TGTGCCAGCAGTTTATCGAACAGGGGGCCAGCTGAAGCTTTCTTT.